This TCR beta chain was identified during a study of beta chain features in type 1 diabetes. The CDR3 has 13 amino acids. Trimming stripped 1 base from V and 5 bases from J, with 9 bases between. CDR1 is GTSNPN and CDR2 is SVGIG in the germline V gene (reference sequence). Expressed TCRB transcripts were sequenced because the entire RNA isolate underwent reverse transcription. Sequencing used immunoSEQ multiplex PCR; TCRdb keeps in-frame clones, though not all of them. The table has 250,000 to 300,000 clones, roughly 24% seen once. Averaging about 116 mL, one heparinised blood draw was given by each donor. Sorting based on CD45RO/CCR7/CD25/CD127/CD95/CD27 separated CD4+ naive, central memory, regulatory and stem cell-like memory cells. This clone showed up just a few times. The antigen remains undetermined. Study findings and constraints: Among patients with Type 1 diabetes, TCRB CDR3s were moderately but significantly shorter in every one of the four CD4+ subsets.

The V call is TRBV30, the J call TRBJ1-5; possibly TRBD1 for D (5 bases). The sequence derives from a young woman with type 1 diabetes. The material sequenced was naive CD4+ T cells from blood. In DNA, the CDR3 is TGTGCCTGGAGTGAGGACACTCATCAGCCCCAGCATTTT. Protein product: CAWSEDTHQPQHF.